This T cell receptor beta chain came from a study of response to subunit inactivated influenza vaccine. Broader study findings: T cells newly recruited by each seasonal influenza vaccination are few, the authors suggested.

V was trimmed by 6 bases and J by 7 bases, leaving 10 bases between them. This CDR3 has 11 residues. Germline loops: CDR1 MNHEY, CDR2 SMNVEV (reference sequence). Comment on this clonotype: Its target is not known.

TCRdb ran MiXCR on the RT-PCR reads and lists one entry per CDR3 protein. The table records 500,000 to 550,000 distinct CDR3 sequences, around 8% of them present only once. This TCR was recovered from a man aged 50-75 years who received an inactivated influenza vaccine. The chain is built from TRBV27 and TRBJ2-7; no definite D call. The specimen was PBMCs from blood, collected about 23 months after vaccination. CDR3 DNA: TGTGCCAGCAGGAAAAATGGGGAGCAGTACTTC. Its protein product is CASRKNGEQYF.